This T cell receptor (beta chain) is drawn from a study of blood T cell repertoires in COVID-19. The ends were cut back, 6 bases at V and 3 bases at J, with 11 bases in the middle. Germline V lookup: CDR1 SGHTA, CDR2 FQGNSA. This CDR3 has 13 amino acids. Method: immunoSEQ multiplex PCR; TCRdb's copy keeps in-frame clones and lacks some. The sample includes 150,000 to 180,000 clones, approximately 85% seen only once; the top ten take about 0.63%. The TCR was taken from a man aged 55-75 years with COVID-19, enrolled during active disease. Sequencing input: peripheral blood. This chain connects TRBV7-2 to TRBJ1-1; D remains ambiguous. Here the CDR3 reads CASRFGSYTEAFF. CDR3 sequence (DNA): TGTGCCAGCAGGTTTGGCTCTTACACTGAAGCTTTCTTT.